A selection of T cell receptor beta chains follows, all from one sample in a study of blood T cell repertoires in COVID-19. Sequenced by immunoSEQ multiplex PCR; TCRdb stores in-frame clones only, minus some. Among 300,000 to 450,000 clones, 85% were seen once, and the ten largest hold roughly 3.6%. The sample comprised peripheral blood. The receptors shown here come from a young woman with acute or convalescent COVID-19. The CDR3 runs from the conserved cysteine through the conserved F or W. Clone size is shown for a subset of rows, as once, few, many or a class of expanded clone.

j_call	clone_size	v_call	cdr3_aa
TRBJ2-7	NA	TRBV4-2	CASSPVETAYEQYF
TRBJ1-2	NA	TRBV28	CASSLSLQGLSF
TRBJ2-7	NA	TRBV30	CAWNRGTVSYEQYF
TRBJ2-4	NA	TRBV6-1	CASSETPGLAGTLAKNIQYF
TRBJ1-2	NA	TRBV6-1	CASSEAWLGTGDPYYGYTF
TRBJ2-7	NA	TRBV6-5	CASSRTTVVSYEQYF
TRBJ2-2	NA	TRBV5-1	CASSLGTSGNTGELFF
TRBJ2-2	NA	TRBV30	CAWSGLGGTGELFF
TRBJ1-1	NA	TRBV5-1	CASSLGPSGETEAFF
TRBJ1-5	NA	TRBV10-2	CASMRAGGQPQHF
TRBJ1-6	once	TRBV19	CASSMGGDSPLHF
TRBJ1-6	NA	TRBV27	CASSLGPSANSPLHF